This entry lists 9 T cell receptor beta chains sequenced from one sample in a study of blood T cell repertoires in COVID-19. This table comes from immunoSEQ multiplex PCR, and its TCRdb copy is limited to in-frame clones, with some not included. This sample has 100,000 to 130,000 clones, with roughly four fifths found just once. The sample taken for sequencing was peripheral blood. The receptors stem from a woman aged 65 to 85 with acute or convalescent COVID-19.

This chain joins TRBV9 and TRBJ2-2, with 8 bases identical to TRBD1. Germline CDR1 is SGDLS and CDR2 is YYNGEE. V dropped 6 bases and J dropped 2; count of bases not matched to a gene: 18. CDR3 length equals 19 residues. CDR3 sequence: CASNTAGGASPINTGELFF. CDR3 nucleotides: TGTGCCAGCAACACAGCAGGGGGCGCGTCTCCCATCAACACCGGGGAGCTGTTTTTT.

The chain uses TRBV3-1 (or the pseudogene TRBV3-2) and TRBJ2-5, with 7 bases that match TRBD2. Trimming at V came to 3 bases and at J to 2 bases, leaving 6 bases not matched to a gene. Germline lookup yields CDR1 LGHDT and CDR2 YNNKEL (reference sequence). The CDR3 sequence is 15 residues long. In DNA, the CDR3 is TGTGCCAGCAGCCATCAACTAGCGTTGCAAGAGACCCAGTACTTC. Protein: CASSHQLALQETQYF.

The J gene is TRBJ1-2, the V gene TRBV6-2 or TRBV6-3; a possible D gene is TRBD1 (5 bases). V lost 5 bases and J lost 4, with 8 bases in between. The germline CDR1 and CDR2 sequences are MNHEY and SVGEGT. The CDR3 loop spans 12 amino acids. CDR3 coding DNA: TGTGCCAGCAGTCCCACAGGCTATGGCTACACCTTC. Protein product: CASSPTGYGYTF.

CDR3 bases: TGCGCCAGCAGCCAAGCCACCGGGACTGATAACTATGGCTACACCTTC. The encoded protein is CASSQATGTDNYGYTF. The chain employs TRBV4-3 and TRBJ1-2; D possibly corresponds to TRBD1 (5 bases). V dropped 1 base and J dropped 1 base, with 13 bases sitting between them. This CDR3 has 16 residues. The germline gives CDR1 LGHNA, CDR2 YSLEER.

This clone was detected a few times. The chain uses TRBV28 and TRBJ1-1; D is ambiguous. CDR3 length: 14 residues. Trimming removed 5 bases at V and 8 bases at J, with 18 bases between. Germline CDR1 reads MDHEN; CDR2 reads SYDVKM. CDR3 DNA: TGTGCCAGCAGTCCCCCCATAATATCGGGGGAAGCTTTCTTT. Its translation: CASSPPIISGEAFF.

This clone came up a few times. The V call is TRBV6-5, the J call TRBJ1-1; D remains unclear. Trimming removed 6 bases at V and 1 base at J, with 6 bases between. CDR3 length: 12 residues. Germline CDR1 MNHEY, CDR2 SVGAGI. The CDR3 region has the DNA TGTGCCAGCAGCTCCTGGAACACTGAAGCTTTCTTT. Translating gives CASSSWNTEAFF.

V usage is TRBV3-1 (or the pseudogene TRBV3-2) and J usage is TRBJ2-5; 7 bases fit TRBD2. V shed 5 bases and J 7 bases; nucleotides not matched to a gene: 7. This CDR3 spans 13 amino acids. Germline V CDR1 and CDR2: LGHDT, YNNKEL (reference sequence). CDR3 bases: TGTGCCAGCAGCGCCCAGGGCGGGGGGACCCAGTACTTC. Translation: CASSAQGGGTQYF.

A single count supports this clone. The chain has TRBV2 and TRBJ2-7; 9 bases agree with TRBD1. The trim removed 3 bases at V and 5 bases at J, leaving 5 bases unmatched. From germline, CDR1 is SNHLY and CDR2 FYNNEI. The CDR3 has 14 residues. The CDR3 region has the DNA TGTGCCAGCAGTGATCAGGGACAGGGCCACGAGCAGTACTTC. Residues: CASSDQGQGHEQYF.

The chain carries TRBV5-4 and TRBJ2-1, with TRBD2 matching 7 bases. V lost 0 bases, J lost 14 bases, and 8 bases stayed unmatched. Germline V gene sequence: CDR1 SGHNT, CDR2 YYREEE (reference sequence). CDR3 length: 13 residues. Written as DNA, the CDR3 is TGTGCCAGCAGCTTGGGGGGGGAGGGCCATGAGTTCTTC. Its translation is CASSLGGEGHEFF.